These 11 T cell receptor beta chains share one sample of origin, sequenced in a study of blood T cells in healthy people across ages. A second about 7 to 11 cycle PCR used barcoded and J-beta primers. In TCRdb, the 5' RACE reads were re-called with MiXCR into one record per CDR3 protein. The sample carries roughly 1,700,000 distinct CDR3 sequences, 28% recorded once. The sequenced sample consisted of blood. All receptors derive from a woman aged 25-40 years in good health.

A few counts support this clonotype. The rearrangement uses TRBV5-1 and TRBJ2-5; weak D call: TRBD1 (5 bases). The CDR3 is made up of 17 amino acids. Germline loops: CDR1 SGHRS, CDR2 YFSETQ. V lost 2 bases and J lost 2, with 19 bases in between. CDR3 in DNA: TGCGCCAGCAGCTTAAACCTAATCGGGCGACAGCAAGAGACCCAGTACTTC. Its translation: CASSLNLIGRQQETQYF.

V gene TRBV7-2 combines with J gene TRBJ1-2, with no clear D. The CDR3 loop spans 14 amino acids. Trimming stripped 3 bases from V and 6 bases from J, with 14 bases between. Germline assignment: CDR1 SGHTA and CDR2 FQGNSA. As DNA, the CDR3 is TGTGCCAGCAGCTTTTGGCAGGCCCCCAATGGCTACACCTTC. Its protein is CASSFWQAPNGYTF.

The V and J genes are TRBV29-1 and TRBJ2-2; D gene uncertain. Trimming left V 7 bases short and J 1 base short, with 7 bases between. Looked up from germline, CDR1 is SQVTM and CDR2 is ANQGSEA. The CDR3 covers 12 residues. In DNA, the CDR3 is TGCAGCGGTGGGCGGAACACCGGGGAGCTGTTTTTT. Its protein product is CSGGRNTGELFF.

This sequence joins TRBV3-1 and TRBJ2-1, with a tentative D call TRBD2 (5 bases). V lost 4 bases and J lost 12, with 10 bases in between. CDR1 and CDR2 (germline): LGHDT, YNNKEL (reference sequence). The CDR3 consists of 11 residues. The CDR3 DNA sequence: TGTGCCAGCAGCCGAGGGCAGATGCAGTTCTTC. Protein: CASSRGQMQFF.

The rearrangement joins TRBV27 to TRBJ2-1, with D possibly matching TRBD2 (6 bases). The J call may be incorrect, as the DNA end agrees better with TRBJ2-7. CDR1 is MNHEY and CDR2 is SMNVEV in the germline V gene (reference sequence). This CDR3 has 14 residues. The CDR3 bases are TGTGCCAGCAGTTTGCGGGGTTGGGTCGATGAGCAGTACTTC. The encoded protein is CASSLRGWVDEQYF.

This clonotype was detected many times. The chain uses TRBV6-6 and TRBJ2-5; no definite D call. Deletions cut 5 bases from V and 2 bases from J, with 6 bases between. The CDR3 runs to 12 residues. Germline V gene lookup returns CDR1 MNHNY and CDR2 SVGAGI (reference sequence). The CDR3 reads CASSRRQETQYF. DNA of the CDR3: TGTGCCAGCAGTCGACGGCAAGAGACCCAGTACTTC.

This sequence joins TRBV12-3 or TRBV12-4 and TRBJ2-3; 8 nucleotides match TRBD1. The CDR3 length is 14 residues. V trimming: 5 bases; J trimming: 5 bases; junction bases outside the gene matches: 6. The CDR3 coding sequence is TGTGCCAGCAGTATACGACAGGGGCTAGATACGCAGTATTTT. Protein: CASSIRQGLDTQYF.

This clonotype was seen only a few times. V is TRBV7-9 and J is TRBJ1-4; D remains ambiguous. With 1 base removed from V and 0 bases from J, the gap between germline ends came to 9 bases. This CDR3 region has 16 residues. The germline V gene encodes CDR1 SEHNR and CDR2 FQNEAQ (reference sequence). CDR3 coding DNA: TGTGCCAGCAGCTTAGACGGGCAGGCAACTAATGAAAAACTGTTTTTT. Its protein product is CASSLDGQATNEKLFF.

Notes on this clonotype: This sequence may be a read error, since a much larger clone differs from it by one base. The chain has TRBV7-4 and TRBJ1-2, with 9 bases matching TRBD1. CDR1 and CDR2 from the germline V gene are SGHVT and SQSDAQ. CDR3 length: 17 amino acids. J gave up 0 bases and V 3 bases, and 8 bases lay outside the gene matches. Written as DNA, the CDR3 is TGTGCCAGCAGCTTCCTTTCGGACAGGGGTACTAACTATGGCTACACCTTC. Translation: CASSFLSDRGTNYGYTF.

The V and J genes are TRBV15 and TRBJ1-2, with D possibly TRBD1 on 6 matching bases. The CDR3 extends over 16 amino acids. Between the trimmed V and J ends, which lost 0 bases and 4 bases, there was a span of 15 bases. Per germline, CDR1 LNHNV and CDR2 YYDKDF (reference sequence). For the CDR3, the DNA is TGTGCCACCAGCAGAGATGGCCTGGGGGCTACCTATGGCTACACCTTC. It codes for CATSRDGLGATYGYTF.

This clonotype came up many times. The rearrangement uses TRBV29-1 and TRBJ1-2; D is ambiguous. V shed 6 bases and J shed 8 bases, with 19 bases lying between them. This CDR3 spans 13 amino acids. Germline V gene sequence: CDR1 SQVTM, CDR2 ANQGSEA. The CDR3 DNA sequence: TGCAGCGTGACGACGGGAGCCCTGACAGGCTACACCTTC. Its protein product is CSVTTGALTGYTF. The full variable domain, completed using reference TRBV29-1 and TRBJ1-2, is SAVISQKPSRDICQRGTSLTIQCQVDSQVTMMFWYRQQPGQSLTLIATANQGSEATYESGFVIDKFPISRPNLTFSTLTVSNMSPEDSSIYLCSVTTGALTGYTFGSGTRLTVV.